This TCR beta chain was documented in a study of cytomegalovirus exposure and HLA in healthy donors listed by TCRdb under 2017. With regard to the full study: An earlier analysis of some 620 of the donors reported approximately 300 Gb of sequence data and roughly 120 million unique TCR beta sequences obtained from approximately 180 million T cells. An early release that covered 500 to 800 HLA-typed donors contained 250 to 350 gigabases of sequencing data and roughly 84 million unique TCR sequences. The genetic ancestry cluster associated with self-reported Caucasian donors included about four fifths of the approximately 430 genotyped donors. The study aimed to test whether cataloging public T cell receptors could reveal signatures of past pathogen exposure. The study used immunosequencing to profile the T cell repertoires of approximately 640 subjects and linked those repertoires to cytomegalovirus serostatus. Along with the approximately 700-subject first cohort, a separate validation cohort of over a hundred different subjects was used. To predict cytomegalovirus infection status, the study brought together high-throughput TCR immunosequencing, statistical association of individual TCRs with disease status, and machine learning. A later analysis re-analyzed previously published TCR beta repertoires from 666 donors and added high-resolution HLA genotyping to study TCR occurrence patterns. The later analysis used no new phenotypic data to find candidate immune exposures, relying instead on TCR beta sequences and their occurrence across donors. An earlier analysis of 587 of the donors applied high-throughput TCR beta sequencing to assess whether each TCR beta V gene segment acted as functional or pseudogenic. Donor age, sex, ethnicity and CMV serostatus were collected together with the repertoire data. Genome-wide SNP genotypes for about 60% of the roughly 670 donors were used in a later genetic analysis, which treated that subset as a discovery cohort. All discovery cohort repertoires had been generated on a single sequencing platform. Class I and class II HLA loci were covered by the typing at four-digit resolution. Typing coverage varied by locus: roughly 629-640 donors for A, B, C, DRB1 and DQB1; more than 500 for DQA1; more than 600 for DPA1; around 450 for DPB1. Roughly 5 DR-DQ haplotypes were handled as single units for association and clustering, since linkage in the cohort was strong. Among roughly 400 genotyped donors of the cohort, an average of approximately 220,000 unique TCR beta nucleotide sequences was sequenced per donor, of which roughly 17% were non-productive.

The germline V gene gives CDR1 as MGHDK and CDR2 as SYGVNS. Taken from cysteine to phenylalanine, the CDR3 has 15 residues. The read is trimmed to its CDR3 DNA, 45 bases read in frame from base 1. Unmatched junction bases come to 6, with V trimmed by 2 bases and J by 8 bases. Library creation used the immunoSEQ multiplex PCR assay. For the multiplex PCR, a mixture combining 60 forward primers for TCR Vbeta segments and 13 reverse primers for TCR Jbeta segments was used. The CDR3 region of rearranged TCR beta genes was amplified from genomic DNA with a multiplex PCR assay. The amplified TCR beta libraries were sequenced on the Illumina HiSeq System as 87-base-pair reads. Per the original workflow: A later analysis tallied approximately 87 million unique TCR beta chains across the 666 repertoires, and approximately 12 million of those chains were shared by two or more donors. To remove PCR and sequencing errors, raw reads were error-corrected and collapsed into unique sequences using a nearest-neighbor algorithm that merged closely related sequences. V, D and J gene segments were assigned by aligning CDR3 sequences to IMGT reference sequences. For a sequence to be retained, at least a six-nucleotide match to both a V gene segment and a J gene segment was required. Rearrangements were called productive when the CDR3 lacked stop codons and stayed in frame with V and J; all others were non-productive. CDR3 was defined according to IMGT convention as the region running from the second conserved V-encoded cysteine to the conserved J-encoded phenylalanine. The earlier analysis of fewer than 700 of the donors excluded sequences that lacked an unambiguous match to a single V gene segment. An earlier analysis of about 590 of the donors classified V segments as functional when productive rearrangements were above 56.7% and as segregating when the standard deviation between donors was above 5%. A statistical classification framework was developed to diagnose cytomegalovirus status using the catalog of TCR beta chain sequences. In a later analysis, TCR nucleotide sequences were compared against IMGT/GENE-DB human TR gene sequences so that V and J genes could be assigned. In a later analysis, CDR3 sequences and most-parsimonious VDJ recombination scenarios were assigned using the TCRdist pipeline. A later analysis defined each TCR beta chain by its CDR3 amino acid sequence plus V-gene family, and excluded reads lacking a unique V-gene family. As a way to deal with suspected cross-contamination and a sequencing artifact, a later analysis dropped 450 to 600 nucleotide sequences that were highly shared and had low generation probability. For each public chain, a later analysis derived a clonal expansion index from normalized ranks of inferred template counts within each repertoire. In a later analysis, generation probabilities were computed using a VDJ recombination model fitted to out-of-frame rearrangements, and the results were checked against IGoR. In a later analysis, TCR-TCR, TCR-HLA and TCR-CMV co-occurrence was scored with hypergeometric tests, and a repertoire-size bias correction was applied to TCR pairs. In a later analysis, false discovery rates were estimated by permuting HLA or CMV assignments 20 times. In a later analysis, co-occurring TCRs were grouped with DBSCAN, and TCRdist sequence similarity was added when clustering was performed within HLA-allele-positive subsets. Co-occurrence clustering excluded repertoires with fewer than 30,000 or more than 120,000 public chains, plus five with anomalous nucleotide sharing. This is the immuneACCESS table as TCRdb keeps it, with only in-frame sequences that have V and J called. A part of the clones is gone; compared with another copy, unresolved V genes explain less than half, and the rest is unexplained. Clone size and the V and J calls come from that table; the DNA yielded D and trimming. This sample comprises about 230,000 clones, more than 60% of them detected only once. The ten top clones hold less than 3.5% of the sample.

Details on this clone: Its antigen specificity is not known. The input lacks base qualities; no much larger clone sits a single base away.

The cohort consisted of hundreds of healthy bone marrow donors. Cohort members were all nominally healthy when sampled, although unrecorded immune exposures were likely present. The donor tested CMV seropositive, placing the donor among the 289 seropositive members of the cohort. Every donor gave a peripheral blood sample, and the peripheral blood mononuclear cells from that sample were used for TCR beta sequencing. Genomic DNA was extracted from the blood cell samples with the Qiagen DNeasy Blood Extraction Kit. Paper-wide results and their limitations: The cohort was sequenced for TCR beta chains only, and without alpha or paired-chain data the features that could be detected were limited. HLA typing was unavailable for some donors at each locus, so association tests used only the typed subset. The classifier was reported to diagnose cytomegalovirus status with high specificity and sensitivity in both the original and validation cohorts. A few of the identified cytomegalovirus-associated TCR beta chains were confirmed in vitro to be specific for cytomegalovirus antigens. A later analysis found that TCR association rates varied across HLA loci, with DRB1 alleles showing the most associated TCRs and HLA-C alleles the fewest. V-gene and J-gene trimming of TCR beta chains was associated with a missense DCLRE1C variant in a later genetic analysis, and the association was replicated in an independent cohort. According to the authors, the approach could potentially be generalized to other disease states and immunological phenotypes. In a later analysis, HLA-associated TCR beta chains showed more clonal expansion and lower generation probabilities than non-associated chains that were equally common. A group of highly shared sequence variants was considered likely to be a technical artifact of the sequencing pipeline. Because counts were too low, 15 or so rarely observed V segments, including chromosome 9 orphons, were excluded from the earlier analysis of fewer than 650 of the donors. The presence/absence analyses assumed that sequencing depth was roughly uniform across donors, and that assumption may not be true. A further reported finding was that TCR beta sequences accurately predicted the HLA-A and HLA-B alleles for most subjects in the first cohort. Most TCR sequences were seen in very few donors, while some public TCRs were found in many individuals. In a later analysis, some 17,000 TCR beta sequences were associated with specific HLA alleles at a false discovery rate of 0.05. The study listed around 160 TCR beta chains as associated with cytomegalovirus. Linkage disequilibrium might explain the correlated functional status among segregating V segments, but an unknown experimental factor could not be ruled out. Immune exposure information for the cohort was limited to CMV serostatus. Broadly in line with IMGT annotations, most TCR beta V segments showed up in productive rearrangements about 87% or about 30% of the time in an earlier analysis of roughly 590 of the donors. In a later analysis, several top co-occurrence clusters were reported to appear linked to parvovirus B19, influenza, CMV and Epstein-Barr virus. According to a later genetic analysis, donors in an Asian-associated ancestry cluster had fewer N-insertions in productive TCRs than the roughly 700-donor mean. Because the 87-base-pair reads could not distinguish some IMGT-functional V segments, including TRBV6-2 and TRBV6-3, those segments were excluded. Assigning TCR associations to individual alleles was difficult when HLA alleles, especially DR and DQ, strongly co-occurred. Most CMV-associated TCR beta chains appeared to be HLA-restricted in a later analysis, and the HLA associations seemed to be driven largely by CMV exposure.

The source of this sequence is a woman aged 55-69 years in good health and CMV-seropositive. Input material: PBMCs. The chain uses TRBV25-1 and TRBJ2-1, with 10 middle bases fitting TRBD2. The CDR3: CASSEGSSGRYEQFF. At the DNA level, the sequence is TGTGCCAGCAGTGAAGGCAGTAGCGGGAGGTATGAGCAGTTCTTC.